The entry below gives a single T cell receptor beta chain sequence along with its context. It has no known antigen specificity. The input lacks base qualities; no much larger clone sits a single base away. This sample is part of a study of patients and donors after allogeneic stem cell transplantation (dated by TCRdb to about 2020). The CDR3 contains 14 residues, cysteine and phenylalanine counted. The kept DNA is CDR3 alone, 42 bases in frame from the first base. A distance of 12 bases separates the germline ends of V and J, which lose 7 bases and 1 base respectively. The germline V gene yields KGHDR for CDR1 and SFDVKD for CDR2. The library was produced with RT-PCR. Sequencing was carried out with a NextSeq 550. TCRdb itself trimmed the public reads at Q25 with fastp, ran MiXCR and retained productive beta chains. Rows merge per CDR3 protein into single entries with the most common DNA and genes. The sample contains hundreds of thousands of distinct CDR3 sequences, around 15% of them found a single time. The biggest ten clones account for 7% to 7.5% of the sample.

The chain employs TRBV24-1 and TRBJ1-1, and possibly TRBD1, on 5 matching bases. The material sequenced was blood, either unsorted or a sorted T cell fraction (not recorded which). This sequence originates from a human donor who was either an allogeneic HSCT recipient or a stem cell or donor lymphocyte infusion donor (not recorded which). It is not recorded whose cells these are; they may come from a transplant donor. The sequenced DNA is TGTGCCACCAGGGGGGAGAGCCCGAACACTGAAGCTTTCTTT. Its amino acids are CATRGESPNTEAFF.